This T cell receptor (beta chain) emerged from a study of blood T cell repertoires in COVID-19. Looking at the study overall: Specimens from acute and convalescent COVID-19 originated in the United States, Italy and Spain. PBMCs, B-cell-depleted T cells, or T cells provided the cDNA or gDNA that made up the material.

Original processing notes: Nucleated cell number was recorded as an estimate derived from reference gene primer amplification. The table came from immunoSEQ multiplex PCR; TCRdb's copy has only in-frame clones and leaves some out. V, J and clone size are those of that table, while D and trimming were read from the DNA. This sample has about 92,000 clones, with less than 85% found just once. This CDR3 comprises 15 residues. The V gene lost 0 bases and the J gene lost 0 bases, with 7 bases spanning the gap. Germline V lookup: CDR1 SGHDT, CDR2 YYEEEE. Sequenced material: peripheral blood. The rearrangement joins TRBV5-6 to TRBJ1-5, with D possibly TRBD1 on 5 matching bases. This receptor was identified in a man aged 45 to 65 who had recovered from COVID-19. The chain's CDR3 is CASSLGGSSNQPQHF. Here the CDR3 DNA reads TGTGCCAGCAGCTTGGGGGGCTCTAGCAATCAGCCCCAGCATTTT.